This passage covers 26 T cell receptor beta chains from one sample sequenced in a study of tumor-infiltrating lymphocytes in primary liver carcinoma. The investigators made TCR beta cDNA from approximately 500 ng total RNA, using a constant-region primer. Libraries for TCR beta were built through three nested multiplex PCR rounds, which together made up a slightly modified ARM-PCR procedure. Rounds one and two of PCR, each of 10 cycles, were primed with TRBV1-TRBV30 forward primers and a C-beta reverse primer. TCRdb called the multiplex PCR reads again in MiXCR, with one record for every CDR3 protein. Among about 84,000 distinct CDR3 sequences listed, 72% were seen once. Scientists recovered RNA and DNA together from roughly 18-30 mg of unsorted bulk tissue. Specimen: liver tumor tissue from sampling region 1. Subset: tumor region T1, superior pole. All receptors derive from a man aged 40-55 years with primary liver carcinoma and hepatitis B virus infection.

As for this clonotype: No conserved phenylalanine or tryptophan is present at the end of the CDR3, so a read error is the likely explanation. The V call is TRBV6-5, the J call TRBJ1-5; 10 nucleotides match TRBD1. CDR3 length: 14 residues. Per the germline V gene, CDR1 is MNHEY and CDR2 is SVGAGI. The CDR3 DNA reads as TGTACCAGCAATACTGGGACAGGGGATCAGCCCCAGCATCTT. It specifies CTSNTGTGDQPQHL.

This clonotype was detected only a few times. Compared with germline, one end of the junction differs, possibly owing to a read error. V usage is TRBV12-3 or TRBV12-4 and J usage is TRBJ1-1; no clear D gene. There are 15 residues in the CDR3. CDR3 residues: CASSFGTVPNIETFF. The DNA of the CDR3 is TGTGCCAGCAGTTTCGGAACTGTCCCGAACATTGAAACTTTCTTT.

The chain couples TRBV20-1 to TRBJ2-5, with D hard to call. The CDR3 spans 14 residues. V was clipped by 1 base and J by 5 bases, with 14 bases between them. Germline loops: CDR1 DFQATT, CDR2 SNEGSKA (reference sequence). CDR3 sequence (DNA): TGCAGTGCTAGAGTCGCTAGTTTGAGGGAGACCCAGTACTTC. Its translation is CSARVASLRETQYF.

The chain has TRBV7-9 and TRBJ2-1, with 7 bases lining up with TRBD2. The ends lost 4 bases at V and 2 bases at J; junction bases unmatched: 11. CDR1 and CDR2 (germline): SEHNR, FQNEAQ (reference sequence). This CDR3 has 17 residues. The CDR3, as DNA: TGTGCCAGCAGCTGGCCGACTAGCTGGACACCCTACAATGAGCAGTTCTTC. Translating it yields CASSWPTSWTPYNEQFF.

V and J are TRBV4-1 and TRBJ2-2; TRBD1 is a possible D gene (5 bases). V lost 1 base and J lost 11, with 14 bases in between. Germline V gene data show CDR1 as MGHRA and CDR2 as YSYEKL. The CDR3 loop spans 14 amino acids. The CDR3 spells CASSQALSTGELFF. The CDR3 nucleotides read TGCGCCAGCAGCCAAGCTCTGAGCACAGGTGAGCTGTTTTTT.

This clonotype was recorded only once. This clone may be a read error of a much larger clone one base away. This chain links TRBV5-1 with TRBJ2-1; D unresolved. CDR3 size: 13 residues. CDR1 is SGHRS and CDR2 is YFSETQ in the germline V gene. In nucleotides, the CDR3 is TGCGCCAGCAGCTTGGGGAATTACAAAGAGCAGTTCTTC. Protein: CASSLGNYKEQFF.

The chain has TRBV4-2 and TRBJ2-1, with 7 bases matching TRBD2. V dropped 0 bases and J dropped 9; count of bases not matched to a gene: 8. CDR1 is LGHNA and CDR2 is YNFKEQ in the germline V gene. This CDR3 has 15 residues. CDR3 region: CASSQEDAGVSEQFF. CDR3 bases: TGTGCCAGCAGCCAAGAGGATGCGGGGGTGAGTGAGCAGTTCTTC.

About this clonotype: The CDR3 does not end in the conserved phenylalanine or tryptophan, so this is likely a read error. This chain joins TRBV11-2 and TRBJ1-2; a possible D gene is TRBD1 (5 bases). The CDR3 loop spans 13 amino acids. The germline gives CDR1 SGHAT, CDR2 FQNNGV. The DNA of the CDR3 is TGTGTCAGCAGCTTGGAGGGGAGCTATGGCTACACCATC. Protein product: CVSSLEGSYGYTI.

This clonotype was recorded many times. The chain joins TRBV25-1 to TRBJ2-3; D may correspond to TRBD1 or TRBD2 (5 bases each). The germline V and J ends were trimmed by 4 bases and 7 bases, with 9 bases remaining between them. Germline CDR1 reads MGHDK; CDR2 reads SYGVNS. There are 12 residues in the CDR3. The CDR3 DNA is TGTGCCAGCAGTGCCCGGGGCCATACGCAGTATTTT. It specifies CASSARGHTQYF. The variable domain in full, completed from reference TRBV25-1 and TRBJ2-3, reads EADIYQTPRYLVIGTGKKITLECSQTMGHDKMYWYQQDPGMELHLIHYSYGVNSTEKGDLSSESTVSRIRTEHFPLTLESARPSHTSQYLCASSARGHTQYFGPGTRLTVL.

The V call is TRBV19, the J call TRBJ1-1; D possibly corresponds to TRBD1 (5 bases). CDR1 LNHDA and CDR2 SQIVND come from the germline V gene (reference sequence). Trimming removed 4 bases from V and 5 bases from J, with 17 bases in between. There are 15 residues in the CDR3. Here the CDR3 reads CASSSPGGGETEAFF. DNA of the CDR3: TGTGCCAGTAGTAGCCCTGGGGGGGGGGAAACTGAAGCTTTCTTT.

Remarks on this clonotype: Because it lacks the conserved phenylalanine or tryptophan at the end, this CDR3 is likely a read error. This rearrangement joins TRBV6-2 or TRBV6-3 to TRBJ2-7; weak D call: TRBD2 (5 bases). This CDR3 is 10 amino acids long. Germline V gene sequence: CDR1 MNHEY, CDR2 SVGEGT. The CDR3 sequence is CATEGYEQYL. CDR3 DNA sequence: TGCGCCACCGAGGGCTACGAGCAGTACTTA.

On this clonotype: Germline is not matched at one junction end, which may reflect a read error. The CDR3 DNA reads TGTGCCAGCAGCCAAGATATTGTCCCCCCCCTAATCAATAAGCAGTTCTTC. Residues: CASSQDIVPPLINKQFF. The gene calls are TRBV4-2 and TRBJ2-1; D gene unclear. This CDR3 comprises 17 residues. Germline assignment: CDR1 LGHNA and CDR2 YNFKEQ.

A remark on this clonotype: The junction departs from germline at one end; a sequencing error may be responsible. The rearrangement joins TRBV11-2 to TRBJ2-1; the D gene could be TRBD1 or TRBD2 (6 bases each). Looked up from germline, CDR1 is SGHAT and CDR2 is FQNNGV. The CDR3 loop spans 13 amino acids. CDR3 bases: TGTGCCAGCAGCGCAGAAAGGGGGGATGAGCAGATCTTC. Translating it yields CASSAERGDEQIF.

V and J are TRBV12-3 or TRBV12-4 and TRBJ2-1; D might be TRBD1 or TRBD2, each matching 7 bases. Trimming cost V 1 base and J 7 bases, with 14 bases left between them. There are 15 residues in the CDR3. CDR3 region: CASSLGAGGDNEQFF. The CDR3 DNA follows: TGTGCCAGCAGTTTAGGGGCAGGGGGGGATAATGAGCAGTTCTTC.

This clonotype appeared many times. The rearrangement joins TRBV5-4 to TRBJ2-2; TRBD1 or TRBD2 may be the D gene (5 bases each). Trimming removed 4 bases at V and 0 bases at J, with 13 bases between. CDR1 is SGHNT and CDR2 is YYREEE in the germline V gene (reference sequence). The CDR3 is 16 amino acids. Written as DNA, the CDR3 is TGTGCCAGCAGCCACGGAAAGGGACCGAACACCGGGGAGCTGTTTTTT. Amino acid sequence: CASSHGKGPNTGELFF.

This clonotype was observed at least ten times. V gene TRBV6-5 combines with J gene TRBJ2-1, with unresolved D. Trimming removed 6 bases at V and 5 bases at J, with 11 bases between. This CDR3 is 13 amino acids long. CDR1 is MNHEY and CDR2 is SVGAGI in the germline V gene. This CDR3 is CASRTTINNEQFF. The CDR3 nucleotides are TGTGCCAGCAGGACCACTATCAACAATGAGCAGTTCTTC.

Details on this clonotype: At one end, the junction sequence differs from germline, possibly due to a read error. The genes are TRBV10-3 and TRBJ1-5, with TRBD1 identical over 10 bases. Germline assignment: CDR1 ENHRY and CDR2 SYGVKD. This CDR3 has 15 residues. The CDR3 region has the DNA TGTGTCATCAGTGAGGCGACAGGGGGCGGTCAGCCCCAGCATTTT. Protein: CVISEATGGGQPQHF.

This clonotype was counted ten times or more. This rearrangement joins TRBV5-1 to TRBJ2-7; 12 positions agree with TRBD2. CDR1 and CDR2 from the germline V gene are SGHRS and YFSETQ. The CDR3 contains 14 residues. The trim removed 1 base at V and 4 bases at J, leaving 0 bases unmatched. For the CDR3, the DNA is TGCGCCAGCAGCTTGACTAGCGGGGGGTACGAGCAGTACTTC. It codes for CASSLTSGGYEQYF.

About this clonotype: A clone one base away is much larger, so this may be a read error. V usage is TRBV16 and J usage is TRBJ2-1, with D tentatively TRBD2 (5 bases). Germline CDR1 is KGHSY and CDR2 is FQNENV. The CDR3 runs to 17 residues. CDR3 in amino acids: CASSRLGLAPSWNELFF. In nucleotides, the CDR3 is TGTGCCAGCAGCCGCCTCGGGCTAGCCCCTTCATGGAATGAGCTGTTCTTC.

To note about this clonotype: A much larger clone lies one base from this, so it may be a read error. The DNA of the CDR3 is TGTGCCACCAGTGATGCGGAACGGGGTGAGACTGAAGTTTTCTTT. Translated: CATSDAERGETEVFF. V and J are TRBV24-1 and TRBJ1-1, with D unclear. CDR3 length: 15 amino acids. Germline V gene sequence: CDR1 KGHDR, CDR2 SFDVKD.

At least ten counts were recorded for this clonotype. The chain combines TRBV4-1 with TRBJ2-3; the match to TRBD2 covers 14 bases. Germline-derived CDR1 and CDR2 are MGHRA and YSYEKL. With V trimmed by 4 bases and J by 9 bases, 6 bases remained unmatched. The CDR3 sequence is 15 residues long. CDR3 coding DNA: TGCGCCAGCAGCCTCACCGGGACTAGCGGGAGCACGCAGTATTTT. It is translated as CASSLTGTSGSTQYF.

Sample share makes this clonotype medium-sized. The chain uses TRBV6-1 and TRBJ2-7; D remains unclear. The CDR3 consists of 12 residues. Trimming took off 4 bases at V and 3 bases at J, with 7 bases between the two ends. Germline V gene data show CDR1 as MNHNS and CDR2 as SASEGT. The CDR3 reads CASSGLFYEQYF. CDR3 coding DNA: TGTGCCAGCAGTGGTCTATTCTACGAGCAGTACTTC.

For this clonotype: Since the CDR3 does not end with the conserved phenylalanine or tryptophan, this likely comes from a read error. The rearrangement uses TRBV6-1 and TRBJ1-1; D gene unclear. Germline values: CDR1 MNHNS, CDR2 SASEGT. The CDR3 is 12 amino acids. V was pared by 1 base and J by 11 bases, with 11 bases between. The CDR3 loop is CASSEVGDGAFI. Here the CDR3 DNA reads TGTGCCAGCAGTGAAGTAGGAGATGGCGCTTTCATT.

The chain employs TRBV9 and TRBJ1-1; the D is unclear. This CDR3 comprises 14 residues. V lost 0 bases and J lost 0, with 6 bases in between. Germline V CDR1 and CDR2: SGDLS, YYNGEE. For the CDR3, the DNA is TGTGCCAGCAGCGTAGAAAGCATGAACACTGAAGCTTTCTTT. Residues: CASSVESMNTEAFF.

This clonotype has just one count. The junction does not match germline at one end; this may be a read error. This chain links TRBV2 with TRBJ2-1; either TRBD1 or TRBD2 may supply D (6 bases each). The CDR3 extends over 17 amino acids. Germline V CDR1 and CDR2: SNHLY, FYNNEI. The CDR3 DNA reads as TGTGCCAGCGGTGAAAAGGGGGGCGATCCCTCCTACAATGATCAGTTCTTC. Protein: CASGEKGGDPSYNDQFF.

The rearrangement uses TRBV18 and TRBJ1-1; no definite D call. This CDR3 comprises 13 residues. Trimming removed 7 bases at V and 5 bases at J, with 14 bases between. Germline CDR1 is KGHSH and CDR2 is LQKENI. DNA of the CDR3: TGTGCCAGCTGCTGTGAAAAGGGAACTGAAGCTTTCTTT. Protein: CASCCEKGTEAFF. The full variable domain, its missing parts supplied by reference TRBV18 and TRBJ1-1, is NAGVMQNPRHLVRRRGQEARLRCSPMKGHSHVYWYRQLPEEGLKFMVYLQKENIIDESGMPKERFSAEFPKEGPSILRIQQVVRGDSAAYFCASCCEKGTEAFFGQGTRLTVV.